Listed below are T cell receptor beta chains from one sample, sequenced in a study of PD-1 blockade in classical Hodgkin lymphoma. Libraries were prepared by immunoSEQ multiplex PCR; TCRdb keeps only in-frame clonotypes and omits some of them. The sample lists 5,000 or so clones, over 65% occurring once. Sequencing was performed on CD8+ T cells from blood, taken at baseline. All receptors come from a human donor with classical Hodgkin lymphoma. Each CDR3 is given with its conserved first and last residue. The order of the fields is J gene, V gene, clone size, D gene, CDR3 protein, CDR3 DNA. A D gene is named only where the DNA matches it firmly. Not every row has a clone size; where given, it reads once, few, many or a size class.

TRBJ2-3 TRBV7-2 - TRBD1 CASSFNWGRGSTDTQYF TGTGCCAGCAGCTTCAACTGGGGCAGGGGGAGCACAGATACGCAGTATTTT
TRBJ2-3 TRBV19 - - CASSIIGGDTQYF TGTGCCAGTAGTATAATCGGGGGTGATACGCAGTATTTT
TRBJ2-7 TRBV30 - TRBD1 CAWSSGTGSSYEQYF TGTGCCTGGAGCTCCGGGACAGGTAGCTCCTACGAGCAGTACTTC
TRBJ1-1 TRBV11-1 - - CASSLEGTSNTEAFF TGTGCCAGCAGCTTAGAAGGGACTTCGAACACTGAAGCTTTCTTT
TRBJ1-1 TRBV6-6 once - CASSVPGVGWGEAFF TGTGCCAGCAGTGTCCCAGGCGTAGGGTGGGGTGAAGCTTTCTTT
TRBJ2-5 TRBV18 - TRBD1 CASSRTPGTGIQETQYF TGTGCCAGCTCACGGACCCCCGGGACAGGGATCCAAGAGACCCAGTACTTC
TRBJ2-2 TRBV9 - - CASSEKGRWWVTGELFF TGTGCCAGCAGCGAGAAGGGACGGTGGTGGGTAACCGGGGAGCTGTTTTTT
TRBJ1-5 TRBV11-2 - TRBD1 CASSPGQGEPNQPQHF TGTGCCAGCAGCCCGGGACAGGGAGAGCCGAATCAGCCCCAGCATTTT
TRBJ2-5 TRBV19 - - CASSPFGGGVQETQYF TGTGCCAGTAGCCCTTTTGGGGGTGGGGTCCAAGAGACCCAGTACTTC
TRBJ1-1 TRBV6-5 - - CASLYGGPEAFF TGTGCCAGCCTCTATGGGGGCCCTGAAGCTTTCTTT
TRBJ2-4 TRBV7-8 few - CASSPIGPVANLNIQYF TGTGCCAGCAGCCCCATCGGGCCAGTTGCAAATCTAAACATTCAGTACTTC
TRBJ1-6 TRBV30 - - CAWSVQGGGRWDPHPNSPLHF TGTGCCTGGAGTGTACAAGGTGGGGGTCGGTGGGATCCCCATCCCAATTCACCCCTCCACTTT
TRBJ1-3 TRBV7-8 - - CASSLDYAGNTIYF TGTGCCAGCAGCCTCGACTACGCTGGAAACACCATATATTTT
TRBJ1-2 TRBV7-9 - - CASSWADSANYGYTF TGTGCCAGCAGCTGGGCGGATAGTGCTAACTATGGCTACACCTTC
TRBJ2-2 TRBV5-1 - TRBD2 CASRLPAGGVTGELFF TGCGCCAGCAGGCTCCCGGCGGGGGGCGTCACCGGGGAGCTGTTTTTT
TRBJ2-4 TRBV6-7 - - CASGGNQYF TGTGCCAGCGGAGGGAATCAGTACTTC
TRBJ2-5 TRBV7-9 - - CASSSRDGPYQETQYF TGTGCCAGCAGCTCCCGGGACGGACCCTACCAAGAGACCCAGTACTTC
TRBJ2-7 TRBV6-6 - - CASTPMPGAYYEQYF TGTGCCAGCACCCCCATGCCGGGGGCCTACTACGAGCAGTACTTC
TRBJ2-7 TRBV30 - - CAWSVNRAYEQYF TGTGCCTGGAGTGTAAACAGGGCCTACGAGCAGTACTTC
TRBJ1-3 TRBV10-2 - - CASGLWDEFSGNTIYF TGCGCCAGCGGCCTCTGGGACGAGTTCTCTGGAAACACCATATATTTT
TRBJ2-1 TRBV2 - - CASIPGPRYNEQFF TGTGCCAGCATCCCGGGACCCCGATACAATGAGCAGTTCTTC
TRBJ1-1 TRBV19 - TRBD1 CASSMTGETEAFF TGTGCCAGTAGTATGACAGGGGAGACTGAAGCTTTCTTT
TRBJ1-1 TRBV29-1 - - CSVEDLGDNQYEAFF TGCAGCGTTGAAGATCTAGGGGACAACCAATATGAAGCTTTCTTT
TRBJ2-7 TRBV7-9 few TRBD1 CASSFYRGIVYEQYF TGTGCCAGCAGCTTTTACAGGGGGATCGTCTACGAGCAGTACTTC
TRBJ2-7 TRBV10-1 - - CASSAGYEQYF TGCGCCAGCAGTGCAGGTTACGAGCAGTACTTC
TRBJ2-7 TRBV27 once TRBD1 CASSLSDRRRDEQYF TGTGCCAGCAGTTTATCGGACAGGAGAAGGGACGAGCAGTACTTC
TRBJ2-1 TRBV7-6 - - CASSSLNGAYNEQFF TGTGCCAGCAGCTCACTGAATGGGGCCTACAATGAGCAGTTCTTC
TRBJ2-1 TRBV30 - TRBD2 CAWRSPGLDTNEQFF TGTGCCTGGAGGTCCCCGGGACTAGATACGAATGAGCAGTTCTTC
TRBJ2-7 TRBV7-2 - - CASSLPAGHEQYF TGTGCCAGCAGCTTACCCGCGGGGCACGAGCAGTACTTC